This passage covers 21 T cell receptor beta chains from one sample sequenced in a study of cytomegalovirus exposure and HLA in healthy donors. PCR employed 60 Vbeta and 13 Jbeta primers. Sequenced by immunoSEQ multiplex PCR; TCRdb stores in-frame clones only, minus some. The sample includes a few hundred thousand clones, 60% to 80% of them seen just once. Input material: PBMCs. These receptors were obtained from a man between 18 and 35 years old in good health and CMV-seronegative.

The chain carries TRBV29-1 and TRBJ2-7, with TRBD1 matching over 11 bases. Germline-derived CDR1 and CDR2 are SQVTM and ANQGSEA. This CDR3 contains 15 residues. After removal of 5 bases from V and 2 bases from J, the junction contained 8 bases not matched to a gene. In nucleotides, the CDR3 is TGCAGCGTTCGGGGGACAGGGGGTTCCCCCTACGAGCAGTACTTC. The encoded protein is CSVRGTGGSPYEQYF.

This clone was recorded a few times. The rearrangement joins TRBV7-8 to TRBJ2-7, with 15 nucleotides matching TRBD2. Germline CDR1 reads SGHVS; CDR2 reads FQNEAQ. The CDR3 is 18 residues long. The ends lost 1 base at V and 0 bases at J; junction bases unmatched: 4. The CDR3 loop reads CASSLVGTSGGISYEQYF. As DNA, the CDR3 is TGTGCCAGCAGCTTAGTAGGGACTAGCGGGGGGATCTCCTACGAGCAGTACTTC.

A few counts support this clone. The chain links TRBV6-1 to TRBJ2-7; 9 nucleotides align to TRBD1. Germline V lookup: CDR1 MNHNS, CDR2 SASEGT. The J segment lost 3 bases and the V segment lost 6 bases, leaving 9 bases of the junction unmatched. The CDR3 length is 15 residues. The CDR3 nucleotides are TGTGCCAGCAGCCTAGAAGGGACAGGGCGCTACGAGCAGTACTTC. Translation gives CASSLEGTGRYEQYF.

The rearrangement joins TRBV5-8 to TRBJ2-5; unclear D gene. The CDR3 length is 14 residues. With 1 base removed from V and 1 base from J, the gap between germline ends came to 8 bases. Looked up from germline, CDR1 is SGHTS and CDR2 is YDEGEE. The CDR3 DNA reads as TGTGCCAGCAGCTTGTATCAGTCCCAAGAGACCCAGTACTTC. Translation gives CASSLYQSQETQYF.

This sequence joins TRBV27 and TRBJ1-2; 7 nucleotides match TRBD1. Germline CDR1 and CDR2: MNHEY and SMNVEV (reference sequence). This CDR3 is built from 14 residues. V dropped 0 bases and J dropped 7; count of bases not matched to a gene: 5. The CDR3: CASSLSGQGGGYTF. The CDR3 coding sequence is TGTGCCAGCAGTTTATCTGGGCAGGGGGGTGGCTACACCTTC.

DNA for the CDR3: TGTGCCAGCAGCTTTTCAACAGCCTACGAGCAGTACTTC. Protein sequence: CASSFSTAYEQYF. The V gene is TRBV5-5, the J gene TRBJ2-7; D unresolved. Trimming stripped 2 bases from V and 2 bases from J, with 8 bases between. The CDR3 consists of 13 residues. Germline CDR1 reads SGHKS; CDR2 reads YYEKEE (reference sequence). Combining the CDR3 with reference TRBV5-5 and TRBJ2-7 gives the whole variable domain DAGVTQSPTHLIKTRGQQVTLRCSPISGHKSVSWYQQVLGQGPQFIFQYYEKEERGRGNFPDRFSARQFPNYSSELNVNALLLGDSALYLCASSFSTAYEQYFGPGTRLTVT.

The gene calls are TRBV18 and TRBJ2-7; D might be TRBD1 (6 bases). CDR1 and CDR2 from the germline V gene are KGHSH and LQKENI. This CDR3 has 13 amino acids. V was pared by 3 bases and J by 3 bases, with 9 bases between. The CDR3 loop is CASSPPGHYEQYF. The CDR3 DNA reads TGTGCCAGCTCACCCCCGGGACACTACGAGCAGTACTTC.

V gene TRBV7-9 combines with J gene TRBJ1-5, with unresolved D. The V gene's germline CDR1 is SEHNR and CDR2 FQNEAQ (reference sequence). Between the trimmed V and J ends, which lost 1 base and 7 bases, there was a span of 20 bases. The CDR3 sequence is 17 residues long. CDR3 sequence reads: CASSLGASGVQEQPQHF. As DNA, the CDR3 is TGTGCCAGCAGCTTAGGGGCCAGCGGGGTTCAAGAACAGCCCCAGCATTTT.

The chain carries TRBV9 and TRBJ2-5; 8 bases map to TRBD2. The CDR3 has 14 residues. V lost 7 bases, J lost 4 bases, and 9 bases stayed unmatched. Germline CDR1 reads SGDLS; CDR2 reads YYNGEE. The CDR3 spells CASGTSGSSETQYF. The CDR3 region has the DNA TGTGCCAGCGGAACGAGCGGGAGTTCAGAGACCCAGTACTTC.

The CDR3 loop reads CASSTGGYGYTF. DNA of the CDR3: TGTGCCAGCAGCACAGGGGGCTATGGCTACACCTTC. V is TRBV27 and J is TRBJ1-2; TRBD1 matches at 8 bases. With 6 bases clipped from V and 4 bases from J, the junction kept 1 base outside the gene matches. CDR3 length: 12 residues. Germline values: CDR1 MNHEY, CDR2 SMNVEV (reference sequence).

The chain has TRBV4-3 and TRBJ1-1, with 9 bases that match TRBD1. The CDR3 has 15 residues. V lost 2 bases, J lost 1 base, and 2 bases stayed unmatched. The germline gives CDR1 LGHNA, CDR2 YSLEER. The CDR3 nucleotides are TGCGCCAGCAGCCAACCGGGACAGGGGAACACTGAAGCTTTCTTT. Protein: CASSQPGQGNTEAFF.

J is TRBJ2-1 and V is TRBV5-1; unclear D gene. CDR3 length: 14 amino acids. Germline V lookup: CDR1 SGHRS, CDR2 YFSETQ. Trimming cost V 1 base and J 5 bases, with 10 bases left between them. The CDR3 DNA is TGCGCCAGCAGCTTGCTTGGCAGTGACAATGAGCAGTTCTTC. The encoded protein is CASSLLGSDNEQFF.

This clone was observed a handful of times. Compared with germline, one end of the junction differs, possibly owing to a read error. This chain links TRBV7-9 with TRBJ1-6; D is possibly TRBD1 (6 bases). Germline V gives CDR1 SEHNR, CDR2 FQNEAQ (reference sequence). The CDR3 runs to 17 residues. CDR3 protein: CSSSFTGQYEKTSPLHF. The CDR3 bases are TGTTCCAGCAGCTTCACAGGACAGTACGAAAAAACTTCACCCCTCCACTTT. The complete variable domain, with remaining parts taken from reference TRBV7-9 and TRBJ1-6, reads DTGVSQNPRHKITKRGQNVTFRCDPISEHNRLYWYRQTLGQGPEFLTYFQNEAQLEKSRLLSDRFSAERPKGSFSTLEIQRTEQGDSAMYLCSSSFTGQYEKTSPLHFGNGTRLTVT.

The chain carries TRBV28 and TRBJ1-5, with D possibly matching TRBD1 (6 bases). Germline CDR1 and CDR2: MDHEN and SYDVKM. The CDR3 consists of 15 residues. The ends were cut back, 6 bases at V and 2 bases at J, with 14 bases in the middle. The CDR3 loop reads CASRIQGVRNQPQHF. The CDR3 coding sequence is TGTGCCAGCAGGATACAGGGTGTGCGCAATCAGCCCCAGCATTTT.

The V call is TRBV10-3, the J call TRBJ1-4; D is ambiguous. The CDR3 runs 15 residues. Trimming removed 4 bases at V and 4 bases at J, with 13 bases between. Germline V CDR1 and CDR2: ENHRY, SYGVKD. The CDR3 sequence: CAISAATGSNEKLFF. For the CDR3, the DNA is TGTGCCATCAGTGCCGCGACTGGGAGTAATGAAAAACTGTTTTTT.

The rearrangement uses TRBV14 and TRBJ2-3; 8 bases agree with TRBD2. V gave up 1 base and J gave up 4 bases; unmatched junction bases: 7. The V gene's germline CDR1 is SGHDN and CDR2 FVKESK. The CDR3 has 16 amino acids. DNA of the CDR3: TGTGCCAGCAGCCAAGTGCCTAGCGGGTCCTCAGATACGCAGTATTTT. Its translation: CASSQVPSGSSDTQYF.

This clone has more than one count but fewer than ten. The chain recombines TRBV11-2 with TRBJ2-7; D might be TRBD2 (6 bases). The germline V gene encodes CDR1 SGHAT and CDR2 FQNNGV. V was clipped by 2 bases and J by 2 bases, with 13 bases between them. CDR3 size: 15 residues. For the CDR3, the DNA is TGTGCCAGCAGCTTATCCGGGAGTCAAACCTACGAGCAGTACTTC. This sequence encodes CASSLSGSQTYEQYF.

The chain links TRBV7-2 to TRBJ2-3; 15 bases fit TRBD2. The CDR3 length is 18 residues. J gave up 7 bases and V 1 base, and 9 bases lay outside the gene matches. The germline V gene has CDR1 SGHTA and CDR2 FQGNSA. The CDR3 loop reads CASSLEGLAGGPRNTQYF. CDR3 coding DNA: TGTGCCAGCAGCTTAGAAGGACTAGCGGGGGGGCCGAGGAATACGCAGTATTTT.

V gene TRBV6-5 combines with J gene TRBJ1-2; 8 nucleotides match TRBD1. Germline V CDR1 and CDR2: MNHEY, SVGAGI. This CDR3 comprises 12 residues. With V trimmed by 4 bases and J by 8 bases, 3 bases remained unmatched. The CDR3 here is CASSFRTGGYTF. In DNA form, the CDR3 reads TGTGCCAGCAGTTTTCGGACAGGGGGCTACACCTTC.

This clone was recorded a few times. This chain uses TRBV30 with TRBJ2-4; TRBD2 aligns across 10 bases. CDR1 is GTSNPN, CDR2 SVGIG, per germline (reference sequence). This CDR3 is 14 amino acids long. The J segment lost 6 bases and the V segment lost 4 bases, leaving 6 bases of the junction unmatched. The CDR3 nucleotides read TGTGCCTGGACTAGCGGGAGCTCCGGAAACATTCAGTACTTC. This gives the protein CAWTSGSSGNIQYF.

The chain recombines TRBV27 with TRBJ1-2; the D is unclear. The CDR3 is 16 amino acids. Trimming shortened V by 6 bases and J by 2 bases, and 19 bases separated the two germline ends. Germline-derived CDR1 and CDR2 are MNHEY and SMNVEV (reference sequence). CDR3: CASSSQRFSGNYGYTF. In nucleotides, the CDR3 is TGTGCCAGCAGCTCCCAACGCTTTTCCGGGAACTATGGCTACACCTTC.